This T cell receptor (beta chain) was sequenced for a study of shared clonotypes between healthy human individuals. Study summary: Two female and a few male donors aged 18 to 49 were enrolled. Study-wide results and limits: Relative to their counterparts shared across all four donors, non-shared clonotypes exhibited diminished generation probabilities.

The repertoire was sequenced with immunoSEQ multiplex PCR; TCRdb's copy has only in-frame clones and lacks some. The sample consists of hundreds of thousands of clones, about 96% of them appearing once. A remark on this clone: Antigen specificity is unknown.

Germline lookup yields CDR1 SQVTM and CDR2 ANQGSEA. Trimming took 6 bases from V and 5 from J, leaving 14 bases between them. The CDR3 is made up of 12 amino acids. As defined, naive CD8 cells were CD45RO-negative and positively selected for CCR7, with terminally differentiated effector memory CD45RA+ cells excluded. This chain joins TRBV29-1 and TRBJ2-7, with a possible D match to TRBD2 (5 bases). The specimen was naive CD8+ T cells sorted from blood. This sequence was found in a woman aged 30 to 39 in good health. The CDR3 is CSVTGNANEQYF. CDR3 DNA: TGCAGCGTGACCGGGAATGCTAACGAGCAGTACTTC.